This T cell receptor (beta chain) was found in a study of cytomegalovirus exposure and HLA in healthy donors. V was pared by 7 bases and J by 2 bases, with 5 bases of the junction left unmatched. CDR3 length: 13 amino acids. Germline V lookup: CDR1 SQVTM, CDR2 ANQGSEA. The PCR ran on 60 Vbeta and 13 Jbeta primers. Using immunoSEQ multiplex PCR, the repertoire was profiled, and TCRdb retains in-frame clones only, with some absent. The sample has 90,000 or so clones; around four fifths are singletons. About this clone: What it binds is unknown.

Findings of the study overall: Prior analysis indicated that the majority of TCR beta V segments exhibited productivity approximately 87% or approximately 30% of the time.

Sequencing input: PBMCs. The rearrangement uses TRBV29-1 and TRBJ1-2; 9 positions match TRBD1. This clonotype was sampled from a woman aged 40 to 55 in good health and CMV-seronegative. The CDR3 reads CSAAGTGNYGYTF. The DNA for the CDR3 is TGCAGCGCTGCCGGGACAGGGAACTATGGCTACACCTTC. Full variable domain (rest looked up from reference TRBV29-1 and TRBJ1-2): SAVISQKPSRDICQRGTSLTIQCQVDSQVTMMFWYRQQPGQSLTLIATANQGSEATYESGFVIDKFPISRPNLTFSTLTVSNMSPEDSSIYLCSAAGTGNYGYTFGSGTRLTVV.